This passage covers 27 T cell receptor beta chains from one sample sequenced in a study of regulatory T cells in long-lasting Graves disease. Time point meaning: newly diagnosed GD, antithyroid drugs for less than 3 months. Extracted PBMC RNA gave rise to the TCR library. The TCR beta library used iRepertoire HTBI primers with Arm-PCR amplification of CDR3. TCRdb reanalysed the multiplex PCR reads using MiXCR and keeps one entry per CDR3 protein. This table has a few hundred thousand distinct CDR3 sequences, roughly 13% appearing once. These data were also filed under a second study, of T cells in Graves' hyperthyroidism and ophthalmopathy.

The sequenced sample was peripheral blood mononuclear cells (PBMCs), obtained at new diagnosis, from a patient treated with antithyroid drugs. Receptors were obtained from a man aged 30-40 years with Graves disease.

In this sample, this clonotype turned up many times. The rearrangement links TRBV20-1 to TRBJ2-1; 8 bases match TRBD1. The germline CDR1 and CDR2 sequences are DFQATT and SNEGSKA (reference sequence). V gave up 6 bases and J gave up 7 bases; unmatched junction bases: 8. This CDR3 region has 13 residues. The CDR3 DNA reads as TGCAGTGCCGGAGGACAGGGTGGGAATGAGCAGTTCTTC. Translating it yields CSAGGQGGNEQFF.

This clonotype appeared a few times. The V and J genes are TRBV18 and TRBJ2-3; a possible D gene is TRBD1 (6 bases). V was shortened by 3 bases and J by 0 bases, with 13 bases between the two germline ends. CDR1 and CDR2 from the germline V gene are KGHSH and LQKENI. CDR3 length: 16 amino acids. DNA for the CDR3: TGTGCCAGCTCACCTGGGACACCTTTGAGCACAGATACGCAGTATTTT. This codes for CASSPGTPLSTDTQYF.

The V gene is TRBV9, the J gene TRBJ2-3; 11 bases line up with TRBD2. Trimming cost V 3 bases and J 0 bases; bases outside gene matches: 6. Per germline, CDR1 SGDLS and CDR2 YYNGEE. The CDR3 extends over 17 amino acids. The CDR3 here is CASSGTGTSGSTDTQYF. The CDR3, as DNA: TGTGCCAGCAGCGGAACCGGGACTAGCGGCAGCACAGATACGCAGTATTTT.

About this clonotype itself: This likely came from a read error, as a far larger clone is one base away. This rearrangement joins TRBV20-1 to TRBJ2-7; 7 bases agree with TRBD2. The CDR3 loop spans 15 amino acids. With V trimmed by 0 bases and J by 7 bases, 12 bases remained unmatched. CDR1 and CDR2 (germline): DFQATT, SNEGSKA (reference sequence). Here the CDR3 DNA reads TGCAGTGCTAGAGATCTAGCGGTGGGCTGGCATGAGCAGTACTTC. Translated, it gives CSARDLAVGWHEQYF.

Ten or more counts support this clonotype. The chain couples TRBV6-5 to TRBJ2-2; the D is unclear. Trimming cost V 2 bases and J 5 bases, with 9 bases left between them. Germline V gene data show CDR1 as MNHEY and CDR2 as SVGAGI. The CDR3 runs 14 residues. The CDR3 nucleotides are TGTGCCAGCAGTTACCTCCAAGGGACCGGGGAGCTGTTTTTT. This gives the protein CASSYLQGTGELFF.

This clonotype was recorded many times. This rearrangement joins TRBV2 to TRBJ2-2, with D perhaps TRBD2 (6 bases). CDR3 length: 15 residues. V gave up 3 bases and J gave up 3 bases, with 11 bases separating them. CDR1 and CDR2 (germline): SNHLY, FYNNEI. CDR3 region: CASSDHPGDTGELFF. In DNA form, the CDR3 reads TGTGCCAGCAGTGATCATCCGGGAGACACCGGGGAGCTGTTTTTT.

The chain uses TRBV4-1 and TRBJ2-7, with D possibly TRBD1 on 6 matching bases. The CDR3 is 15 amino acids. Germline V gene sequence: CDR1 MGHRA, CDR2 YSYEKL. With 1 base removed from V and 4 bases from J, the gap between germline ends came to 14 bases. The CDR3, as DNA: TGCGCCAGCAGCCAAGCAGTGACAGGTGTGTACGAGCAGTACTTC. Translation: CASSQAVTGVYEQYF.

The V and J genes are TRBV3-1 and TRBJ1-1; TRBD1 might be the D (6 bases). Germline loops: CDR1 LGHDT, CDR2 YNNKEL (reference sequence). CDR3 length equals 14 residues. The germline V and J ends were trimmed by 4 bases and 1 base, with 10 bases remaining between them. As DNA, the CDR3 is TGTGCCAGCAGCCGATTGACAGGGAACACTGAAGCTTTCTTT. This sequence encodes CASSRLTGNTEAFF.

This clonotype was seen ten or more times. The chain uses TRBV20-1 and TRBJ2-7, with TRBD1 identical over 8 bases. The CDR3 has 14 amino acids. Germline loops: CDR1 DFQATT, CDR2 SNEGSKA (reference sequence). Losses at the gene ends were 0 bases for V and 7 bases for J; bases not matched to a gene: 8. CDR3 sequence: CSARDGTGGGEQYF. The CDR3 nucleotides are TGCAGTGCTAGAGATGGGACAGGTGGAGGGGAGCAGTACTTC.

The chain is built from TRBV20-1 and TRBJ1-1; perhaps TRBD1 as D (6 bases). Germline V gene sequence: CDR1 DFQATT, CDR2 SNEGSKA (reference sequence). Trimming left V 6 bases short and J 1 base short, with 15 bases between. The CDR3 consists of 14 residues. The CDR3 nucleotides read TGCAGTGCACCAAAAGGGGGTCGGAACACTGAAGCTTTCTTT. Translation: CSAPKGGRNTEAFF.

This clonotype was detected ten times or more. This chain uses TRBV6-5 with TRBJ1-1; D not resolved. Germline V gene data show CDR1 as MNHEY and CDR2 as SVGAGI. Trimming cost V 2 bases and J 1 base, with 5 bases left between them. The length of the CDR3 is 13 residues. CDR3 in amino acids: CASSYAANTEAFF. The CDR3, as DNA: TGTGCCAGCAGTTACGCCGCGAACACTGAAGCTTTCTTT.

This clonotype came up a few times. At one boundary the junction diverges from the germline segment, which might be a read error. J is TRBJ2-1 and V is TRBV5-1; TRBD2 matches at 8 bases. CDR1 is SGHRS, CDR2 YFSETQ, per germline. The CDR3 totals 14 residues. The CDR3 here is CASSPGGQGHEQFF. The CDR3 bases are TGTGCCAGCAGCCCGGGAGGGCAGGGTCATGAGCAGTTCTTC. The full variable domain, rest sourced from reference TRBV5-1 and TRBJ2-1, is KAGVTQTPRYLIKTRGQQVTLSCSPISGHRSVSWYQQTPGQGLQFLFEYFSETQRNKGNFPGRFSGRQFSNSRSEMNVSTLELGDSALYLCASSPGGQGHEQFFGPGTRLTVL.

This clonotype was counted only a few times. This chain joins TRBV20-1 and TRBJ2-5; perhaps TRBD1 as D (5 bases). The CDR3 totals 13 residues. V shed 4 bases and J shed 0 bases, with 9 bases lying between them. Germline loops: CDR1 DFQATT, CDR2 SNEGSKA (reference sequence). The CDR3 bases are TGCAGTGCTACTATGGACAACCAAGAGACCCAGTACTTC. It yields the protein CSATMDNQETQYF.

In the case of this clonotype: A much larger clone sits a single nucleotide away, making a read error possible. The DNA of the CDR3 is TGCAGTGCTAGAGATACCAGGGTCATGGATGGCTGCACCTTC. Translating it yields CSARDTRVMDGCTF. The gene calls are TRBV20-1 and TRBJ1-2; D perhaps matches TRBD1 (5 bases). This CDR3 is 14 amino acids long. CDR1 is DFQATT and CDR2 is SNEGSKA in the germline V gene (reference sequence).

Points on this clonotype: It is likely a read error, because the conserved phenylalanine at the end of the CDR3 is missing. The CDR3 here is CASSPTGTPSTDTQYL. CDR3 sequence (DNA): TGTGCCAGCAGCCCAACCGGGACGCCGAGCACAGATACGCAGTATCTT. The chain carries TRBV6-2 or TRBV6-3 and TRBJ2-3, with D possibly being TRBD1 or TRBD2 (5 bases each). Germline CDR1 and CDR2: MNHEY and SVGEGT. This CDR3 spans 16 amino acids. V was trimmed by 6 bases and J by 0 bases, leaving 16 bases between them.

At least ten counts were recorded for this clonotype. The chain carries TRBV5-1 and TRBJ2-7, with TRBD1 matching over 8 bases. The ends lost 3 bases at V and 3 bases at J; junction bases unmatched: 8. CDR1 is SGHRS, CDR2 YFSETQ, per germline. CDR3 length: 15 residues. For the CDR3, the DNA is TGCGCCAGCAGCTCCGGACAGGGCGGTGGCTACGAGCAGTACTTC. Its translation: CASSSGQGGGYEQYF.

Many counts were recorded for this clonotype. The J gene is TRBJ1-3, the V gene TRBV29-1; unclear D gene. The CDR3 is 13 amino acids. V was clipped by 2 bases and J by 1 base, with 6 bases between them. The germline gives CDR1 SQVTM, CDR2 ANQGSEA. CDR3 residues: CSVERVSGNTIYF. CDR3 DNA sequence: TGCAGCGTTGAACGGGTTTCTGGAAACACCATATATTTT.

This clonotype was seen many times. The chain links TRBV30 to TRBJ1-1, with D possibly being TRBD1 (5 bases). V lost 2 bases and J lost 1, with 8 bases in between. CDR3 length equals 13 residues. CDR1 is GTSNPN and CDR2 is SVGIG in the germline V gene (reference sequence). CDR3 nucleotides: TGTGCCTGGAGTCGGGACGAGAACACTGAAGCTTTCTTT. It translates to CAWSRDENTEAFF.

Turning to this clonotype: This sequence may be a read error, since a much larger clone differs from it by one base. The rearrangement uses TRBV20-1 and TRBJ2-3; 8 bases agree with TRBD2. The CDR3 sequence is 14 residues long. Germline lookup yields CDR1 DFQATT and CDR2 SNEGSKA (reference sequence). The CDR3 reads CSARASGRPDAQYF. CDR3 bases: TGCAGTGCTAGGGCGAGCGGGAGACCAGATGCGCAGTATTTT.

On this clonotype: A far bigger clonotype differs at one base, so this is likely a read error. V gene TRBV6-2 or TRBV6-3 combines with J gene TRBJ2-7, with TRBD2 matching 7 bases. Germline V gene sequence: CDR1 MNHEY, CDR2 SVGEGT. V was clipped by 5 bases and J by 3 bases; unmatched bases: 13. The CDR3 extends over 16 amino acids. The CDR3 region is CASSPQLTSANYEQYF. The CDR3 nucleotides read TGTGCCAGCAGTCCCCAGCTCACTAGCGCAAACTACGAGCAGTACTTC.

This clonotype appeared many times. The J gene is TRBJ2-7, the V gene TRBV28, with 16 nucleotides matching TRBD2. V lost 3 bases to trimming and J lost 5 bases; unmatched junction nucleotides: 10. Germline V gives CDR1 MDHEN, CDR2 SYDVKM. This CDR3 has 18 residues. The CDR3 here is CASSFHGTSGRALDEQYF. CDR3 sequence (DNA): TGTGCCAGCAGTTTCCACGGGACTAGCGGGAGGGCCCTCGACGAGCAGTACTTC.

The sample holds many counts of this clonotype. The genes are TRBV27 and TRBJ2-5, with a tentative D call TRBD2 (5 bases). The CDR3 covers 16 residues. V was cut by 0 bases and J by 5 bases, with 16 bases left in between. Germline CDR1 and CDR2: MNHEY and SMNVEV (reference sequence). Here the CDR3 reads CASSLSPMTTGETQYF. CDR3 sequence (DNA): TGTGCCAGCAGTTTATCCCCAATGACTACTGGGGAGACCCAGTACTTC.

Regarding this clonotype: This clone may be a read error of a much larger clone one base away. This chain connects TRBV6-8 to TRBJ2-1; a weak D match, TRBD2 (5 bases). The tail of the sequence fits TRBJ2-5 better, so the J call may be wrong. This CDR3 has 15 amino acids. Germline V CDR1 and CDR2: MNHGY, SAAAGT. The CDR3 protein is CPSSYGGLGAETQYF. DNA of the CDR3: TGTCCCAGCAGTTACGGAGGCCTCGGCGCCGAGACCCAGTACTTC.

The rearrangement links TRBV14 to TRBJ2-7; 9 bases match TRBD1. Germline assignment: CDR1 SGHDN and CDR2 FVKESK. J lost 0 bases, V lost 4 bases, and 7 bases had no gene match. CDR3 length equals 16 residues. For the CDR3, the DNA is TGTGCCAGCAGCCCCATAGGACAGGGGAGCTCCTACGAGCAGTACTTC. Translation gives CASSPIGQGSSYEQYF.

This clonotype came up many times. The chain joins TRBV2 to TRBJ2-7; D possibly matches TRBD1 or TRBD2 (5 bases each). Germline CDR1 SNHLY, CDR2 FYNNEI. V was clipped by 5 bases and J by 3 bases, with 11 bases between them. This CDR3 comprises 13 residues. In DNA, the CDR3 is TGTGCCAGCAGTTCGGGGCCGGGCTACGAGCAGTACTTC. This sequence encodes CASSSGPGYEQYF.

This clonotype turned up a few times. V gene TRBV6-2 or TRBV6-3 combines with J gene TRBJ2-1, with 7 positions matching TRBD2. CDR3 length equals 15 residues. CDR1 and CDR2 (germline): MNHEY, SVGEGT. V shed 2 bases, J shed 2 bases, and the junction held 3 bases outside the gene matches. The CDR3 spells CASSYPREAYNEQFF. The CDR3 coding sequence is TGTGCCAGCAGTTACCCCCGGGAGGCCTACAATGAGCAGTTCTTC.

This clonotype was seen a few times. The chain couples TRBV20-1 to TRBJ1-2; a weak D match, TRBD1 (5 bases). CDR1 is DFQATT, CDR2 SNEGSKA, per germline (reference sequence). The CDR3 sequence is 16 residues long. V was shortened by 0 bases and J by 8 bases, with 22 bases between the two germline ends. In DNA, the CDR3 is TGCAGTGCTAGAGATAAAAACCACTCAATTGGGGACGGCTACACCTTC. As protein: CSARDKNHSIGDGYTF.